Reported below is one T cell receptor (beta chain). This sample was included in a study of blood T cell repertoires in COVID-19. Study-level information: From the United States, Italy and Spain came samples of acute and convalescent COVID-19.

The CDR3 sequence is 13 residues long. V was pared by 6 bases and J by 8 bases, with 5 bases of the junction left unmatched. Looked up from germline, CDR1 is MNHEY and CDR2 is SVGAGI. Under the authors' procedure: By means of reference gene primer amplification, nucleated cell counts were estimated. Only in-frame clones appear in the TCRdb table, and some are missing; sequencing was by immunoSEQ multiplex PCR. V, J and clone size reflect that table, while D and trimming were determined from the DNA. The sample gives around 100,000 clones, just over 90% of which show up once; about 5.2% is in the top ten.

Specimen: peripheral blood. This TCR came from a man aged 50 to 59 with acute or convalescent COVID-19. The V call is TRBV6-5, the J call TRBJ1-1; 11 bases fit TRBD1. CDR3 coding DNA: TGTGCCAGCAGGGACAGGGGGCAGAGGGAAGCTTTCTTT. It encodes CASRDRGQREAFF.